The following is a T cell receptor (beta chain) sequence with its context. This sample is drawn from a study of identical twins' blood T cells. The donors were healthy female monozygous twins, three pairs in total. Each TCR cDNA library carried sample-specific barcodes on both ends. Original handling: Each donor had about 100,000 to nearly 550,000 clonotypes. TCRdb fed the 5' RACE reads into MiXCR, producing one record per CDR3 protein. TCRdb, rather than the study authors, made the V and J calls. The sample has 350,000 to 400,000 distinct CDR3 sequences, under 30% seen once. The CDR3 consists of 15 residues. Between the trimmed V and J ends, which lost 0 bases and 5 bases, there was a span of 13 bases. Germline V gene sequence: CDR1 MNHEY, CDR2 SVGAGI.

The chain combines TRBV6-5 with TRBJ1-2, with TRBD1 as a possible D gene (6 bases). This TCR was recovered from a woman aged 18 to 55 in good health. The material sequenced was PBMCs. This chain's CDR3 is CASSYSPGQPYGYTF. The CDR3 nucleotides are TGTGCCAGCAGTTACTCCCCGGGACAACCTTATGGCTACACCTTC.